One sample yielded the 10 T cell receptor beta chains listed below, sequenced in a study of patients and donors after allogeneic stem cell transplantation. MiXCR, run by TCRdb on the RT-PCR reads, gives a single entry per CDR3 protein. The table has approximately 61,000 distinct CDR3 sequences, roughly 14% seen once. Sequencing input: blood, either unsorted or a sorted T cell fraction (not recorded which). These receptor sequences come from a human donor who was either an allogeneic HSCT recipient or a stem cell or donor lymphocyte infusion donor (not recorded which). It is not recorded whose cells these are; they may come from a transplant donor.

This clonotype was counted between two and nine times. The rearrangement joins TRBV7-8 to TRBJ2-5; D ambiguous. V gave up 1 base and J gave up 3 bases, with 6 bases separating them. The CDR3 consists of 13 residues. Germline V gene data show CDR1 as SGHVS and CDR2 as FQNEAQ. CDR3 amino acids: CASSLVSKETQYF. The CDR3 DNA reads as TGTGCCAGCAGCTTAGTATCCAAAGAGACCCAGTACTTC. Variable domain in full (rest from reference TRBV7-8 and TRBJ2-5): GAGVSQSPRYKVAKRGQDVALRCDPISGHVSLFWYQQALGQGPEFLTYFQNEAQLDKSGLPSDRFFAERPEGSVSTLKIQRTQQEDSAVYLCASSLVSKETQYFGPGTRLLVL.

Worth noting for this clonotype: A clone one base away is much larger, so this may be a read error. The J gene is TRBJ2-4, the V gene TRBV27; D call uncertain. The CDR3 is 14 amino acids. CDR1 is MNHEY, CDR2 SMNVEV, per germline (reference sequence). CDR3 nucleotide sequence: TGTGTCAGCTCTAGACGGTTAGCCAAAAACATTCAGTACTTC. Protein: CVSSRRLAKNIQYF.

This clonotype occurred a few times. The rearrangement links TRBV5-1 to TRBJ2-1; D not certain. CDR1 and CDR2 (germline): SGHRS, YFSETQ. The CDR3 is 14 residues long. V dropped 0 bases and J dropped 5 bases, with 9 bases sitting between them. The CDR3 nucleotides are TGCGCCAGCAGCTTGGATGCCGGCGACAATGAGCAGTTCTTC. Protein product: CASSLDAGDNEQFF.

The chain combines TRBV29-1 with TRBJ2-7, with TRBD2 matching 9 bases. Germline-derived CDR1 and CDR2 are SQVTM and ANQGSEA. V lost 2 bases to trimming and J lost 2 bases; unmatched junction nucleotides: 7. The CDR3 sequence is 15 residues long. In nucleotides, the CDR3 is TGCAGCGTTGAATATAGGCTAGCGGGGACCTACGAGCAGTACTTC. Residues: CSVEYRLAGTYEQYF.

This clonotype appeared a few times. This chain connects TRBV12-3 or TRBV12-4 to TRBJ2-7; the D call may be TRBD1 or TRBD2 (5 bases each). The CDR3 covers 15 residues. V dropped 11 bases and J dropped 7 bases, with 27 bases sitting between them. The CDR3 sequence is CASTRIGAGPMEQYF. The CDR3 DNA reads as TGTGCCTCCACCCGTATCGGGGCAGGGCCTATGGAGCAGTACTTC.

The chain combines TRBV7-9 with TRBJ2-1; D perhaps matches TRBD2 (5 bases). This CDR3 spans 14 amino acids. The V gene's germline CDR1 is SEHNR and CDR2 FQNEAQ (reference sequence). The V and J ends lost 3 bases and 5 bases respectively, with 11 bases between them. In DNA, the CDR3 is TGTGCCAGCAGCTTGAGGGCGGTGAACAATGAGCAGTTCTTC. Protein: CASSLRAVNNEQFF.

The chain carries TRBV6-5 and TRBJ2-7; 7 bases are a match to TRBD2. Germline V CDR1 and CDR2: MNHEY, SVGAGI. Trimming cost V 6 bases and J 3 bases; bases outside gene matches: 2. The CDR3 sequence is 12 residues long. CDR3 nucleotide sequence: TGTGCCAGCAGGGCGGGAGACTACGAGCAGTACTTC. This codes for CASRAGDYEQYF.

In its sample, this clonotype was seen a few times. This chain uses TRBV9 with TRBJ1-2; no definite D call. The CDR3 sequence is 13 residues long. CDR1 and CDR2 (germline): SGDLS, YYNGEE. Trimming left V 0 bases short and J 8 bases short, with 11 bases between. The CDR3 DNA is TGTGCCAGCAGCGTAGACCGCGCGGGGGGCTACACCTTC. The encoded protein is CASSVDRAGGYTF.

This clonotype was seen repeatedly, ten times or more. CDR3 sequence reads: CASRYGTNAFF. The CDR3 nucleotides are TGTGCCAGCAGGTACGGGACAAATGCTTTCTTT. The rearrangement links TRBV5-5 to TRBJ1-1, with TRBD1 as a possible D gene (6 bases). This CDR3 has 11 residues. V shed 5 bases and J shed 11 bases, with 13 bases lying between them. Germline V gives CDR1 SGHKS, CDR2 YYEKEE (reference sequence).

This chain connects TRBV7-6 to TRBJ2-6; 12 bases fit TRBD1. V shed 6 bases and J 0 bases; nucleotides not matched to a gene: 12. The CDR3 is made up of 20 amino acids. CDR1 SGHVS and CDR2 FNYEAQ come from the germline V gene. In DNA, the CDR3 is TGTGCCAGCAGTCTGGCCCTCCGGGACAGGGGGCCCTCTGGGGCCAACGTCCTGACTTTC. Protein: CASSLALRDRGPSGANVLTF.